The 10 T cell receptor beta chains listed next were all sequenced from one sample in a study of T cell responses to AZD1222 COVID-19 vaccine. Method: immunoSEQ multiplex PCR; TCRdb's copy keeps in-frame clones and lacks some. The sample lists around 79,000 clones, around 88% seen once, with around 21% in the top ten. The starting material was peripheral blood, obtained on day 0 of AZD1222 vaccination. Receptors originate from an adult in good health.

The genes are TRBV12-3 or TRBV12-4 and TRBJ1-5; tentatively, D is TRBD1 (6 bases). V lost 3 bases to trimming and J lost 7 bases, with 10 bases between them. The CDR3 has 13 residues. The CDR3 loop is CASSFWGAQPQHF. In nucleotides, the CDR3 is TGTGCCAGCAGTTTTTGGGGGGCCCAGCCCCAGCATTTT.

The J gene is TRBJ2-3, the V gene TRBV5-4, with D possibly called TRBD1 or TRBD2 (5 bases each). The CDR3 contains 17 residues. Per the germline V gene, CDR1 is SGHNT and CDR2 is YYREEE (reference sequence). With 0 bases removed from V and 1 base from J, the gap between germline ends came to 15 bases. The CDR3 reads CASSLGGVTTGTDTQYF. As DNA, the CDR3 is TGTGCCAGCAGCTTGGGAGGGGTAACTACGGGCACAGATACGCAGTATTTT.

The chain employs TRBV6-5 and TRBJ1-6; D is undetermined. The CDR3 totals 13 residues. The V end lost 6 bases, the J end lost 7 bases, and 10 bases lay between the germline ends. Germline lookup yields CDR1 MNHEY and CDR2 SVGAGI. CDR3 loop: CASREDGNSPLHF. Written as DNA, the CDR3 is TGTGCCAGCAGAGAGGATGGAAATTCACCCCTCCACTTT.

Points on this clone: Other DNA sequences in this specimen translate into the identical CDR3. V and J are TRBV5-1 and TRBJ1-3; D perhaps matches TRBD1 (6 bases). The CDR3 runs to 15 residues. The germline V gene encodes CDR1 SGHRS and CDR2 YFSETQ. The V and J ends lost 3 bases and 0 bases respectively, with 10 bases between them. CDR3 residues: CASSSGQYSGNTIYF. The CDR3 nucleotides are TGCGCCAGCAGCTCCGGACAGTACTCTGGAAACACCATATATTTT.

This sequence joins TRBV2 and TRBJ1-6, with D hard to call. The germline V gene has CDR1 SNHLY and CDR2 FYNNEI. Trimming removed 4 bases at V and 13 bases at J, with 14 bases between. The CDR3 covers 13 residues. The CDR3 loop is CASSVTSTPPLHF. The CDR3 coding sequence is TGTGCCAGCAGTGTAACCTCGACTCCTCCCCTCCACTTT.

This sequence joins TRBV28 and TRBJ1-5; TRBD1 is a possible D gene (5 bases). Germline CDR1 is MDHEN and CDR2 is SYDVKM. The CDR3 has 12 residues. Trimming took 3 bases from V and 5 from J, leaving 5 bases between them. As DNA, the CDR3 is TGTGCCAGCAGTTTCAGGGATCAGCCCCAGCATTTT. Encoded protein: CASSFRDQPQHF.

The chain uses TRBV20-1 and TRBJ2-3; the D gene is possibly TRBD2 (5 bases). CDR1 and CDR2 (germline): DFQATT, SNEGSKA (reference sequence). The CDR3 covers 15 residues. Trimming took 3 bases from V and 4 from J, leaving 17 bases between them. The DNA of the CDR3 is TGCAGTGCTAGTCCGCGAGGGAAGAGGGCAGATACGCAGTATTTT. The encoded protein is CSASPRGKRADTQYF.

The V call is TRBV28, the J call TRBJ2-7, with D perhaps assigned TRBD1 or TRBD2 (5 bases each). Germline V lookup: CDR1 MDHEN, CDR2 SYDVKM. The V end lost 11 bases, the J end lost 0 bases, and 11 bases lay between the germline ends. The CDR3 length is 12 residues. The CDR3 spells CAGGSFSYEQYF. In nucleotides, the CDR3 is TGTGCCGGGGGATCATTCTCCTACGAGCAGTACTTC.

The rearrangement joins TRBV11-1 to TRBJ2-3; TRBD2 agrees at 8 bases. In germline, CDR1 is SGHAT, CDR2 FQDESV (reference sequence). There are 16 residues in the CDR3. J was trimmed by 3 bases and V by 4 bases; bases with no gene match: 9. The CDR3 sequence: CASSSSLAGRTDTQYF. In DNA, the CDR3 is TGTGCCAGCAGCTCCTCCTTAGCGGGACGAACAGATACGCAGTATTTT.

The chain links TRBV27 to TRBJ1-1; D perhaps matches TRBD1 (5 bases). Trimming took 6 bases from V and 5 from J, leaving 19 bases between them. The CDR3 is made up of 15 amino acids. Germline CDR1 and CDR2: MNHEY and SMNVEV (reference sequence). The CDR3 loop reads CASSWDAQGGTEAFF. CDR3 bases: TGTGCCAGCAGCTGGGATGCGCAGGGAGGTACTGAAGCTTTCTTT.